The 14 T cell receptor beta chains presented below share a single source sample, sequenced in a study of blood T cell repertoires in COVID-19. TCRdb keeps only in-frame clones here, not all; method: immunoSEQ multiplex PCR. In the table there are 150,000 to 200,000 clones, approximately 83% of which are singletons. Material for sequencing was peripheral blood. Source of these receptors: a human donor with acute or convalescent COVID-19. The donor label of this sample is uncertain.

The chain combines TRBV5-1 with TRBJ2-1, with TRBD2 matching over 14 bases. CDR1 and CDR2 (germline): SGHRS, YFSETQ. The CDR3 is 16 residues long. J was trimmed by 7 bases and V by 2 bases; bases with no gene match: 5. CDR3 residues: CASSLSGLAGGNEQFF. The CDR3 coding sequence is TGCGCCAGCAGCTTATCCGGACTAGCGGGAGGAAATGAGCAGTTCTTC.

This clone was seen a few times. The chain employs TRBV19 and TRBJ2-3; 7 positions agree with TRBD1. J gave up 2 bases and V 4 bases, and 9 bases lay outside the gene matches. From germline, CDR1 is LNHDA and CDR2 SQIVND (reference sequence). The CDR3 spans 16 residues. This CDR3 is CASSTLTGRLTDTQYF. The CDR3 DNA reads TGTGCCAGTAGTACCCTGACAGGGAGACTCACAGATACGCAGTATTTT.

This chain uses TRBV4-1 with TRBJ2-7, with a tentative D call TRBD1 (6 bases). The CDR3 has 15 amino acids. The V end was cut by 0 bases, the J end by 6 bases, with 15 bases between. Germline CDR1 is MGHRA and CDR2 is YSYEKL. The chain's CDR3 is CASSQEYRAGAEQYF. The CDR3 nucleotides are TGCGCCAGCAGCCAAGAGTACCGGGCAGGGGCCGAGCAGTACTTC.

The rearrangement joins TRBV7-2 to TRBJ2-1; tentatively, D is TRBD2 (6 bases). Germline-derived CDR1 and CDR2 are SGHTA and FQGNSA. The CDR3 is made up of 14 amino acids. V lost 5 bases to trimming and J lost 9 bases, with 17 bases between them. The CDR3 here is CASSVQGGRSEQFF. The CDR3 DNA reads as TGTGCCAGCAGCGTCCAAGGAGGGCGCAGTGAGCAGTTCTTC.

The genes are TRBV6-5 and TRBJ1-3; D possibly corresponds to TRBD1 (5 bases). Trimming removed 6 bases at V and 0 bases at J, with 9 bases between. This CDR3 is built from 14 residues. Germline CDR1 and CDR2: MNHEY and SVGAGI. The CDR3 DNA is TGTGCCAGCAGGACCGACAGCTCTGGAAACACCATATATTTT. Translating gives CASRTDSSGNTIYF.

The CDR3: CASSGDSTYEQYF. The CDR3 bases are TGTGCCAGCAGTGGGGACTCAACCTACGAGCAGTACTTC. This chain links TRBV2 with TRBJ2-7, with D possibly being TRBD2 (6 bases). This CDR3 has 13 amino acids. Germline assignment: CDR1 SNHLY and CDR2 FYNNEI. Trimming pared 4 bases from V and 2 bases from J, leaving 9 bases between.

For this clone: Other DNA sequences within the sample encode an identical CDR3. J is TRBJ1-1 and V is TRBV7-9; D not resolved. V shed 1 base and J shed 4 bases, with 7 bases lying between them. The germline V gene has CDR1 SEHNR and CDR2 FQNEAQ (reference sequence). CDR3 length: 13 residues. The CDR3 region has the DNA TGTGCCAGCAGCTTAGAAGGAGGCACTGAAGCTTTCTTT. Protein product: CASSLEGGTEAFF.

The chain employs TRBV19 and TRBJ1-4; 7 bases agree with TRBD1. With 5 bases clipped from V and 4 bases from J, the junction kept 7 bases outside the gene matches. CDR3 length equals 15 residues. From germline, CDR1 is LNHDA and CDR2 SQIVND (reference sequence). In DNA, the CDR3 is TGTGCCAGTAGTGCCCGACAGGGCCATAATGAAAAACTGTTTTTT. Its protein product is CASSARQGHNEKLFF.

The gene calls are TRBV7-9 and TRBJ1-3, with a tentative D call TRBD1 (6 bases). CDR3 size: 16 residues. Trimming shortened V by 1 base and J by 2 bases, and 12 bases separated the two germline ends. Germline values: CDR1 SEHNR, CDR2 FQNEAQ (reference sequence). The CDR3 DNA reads TGTGCCAGCAGCTTAGAGGGGGTCGGCCCTGGAAACACCATATATTTT. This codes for CASSLEGVGPGNTIYF.

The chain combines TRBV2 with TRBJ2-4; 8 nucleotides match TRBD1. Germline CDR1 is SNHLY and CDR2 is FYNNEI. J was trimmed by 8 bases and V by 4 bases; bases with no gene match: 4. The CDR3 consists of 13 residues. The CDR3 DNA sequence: TGTGCCAGCAGTGGGACAGGGTCGGACATTCAGTACTTC. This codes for CASSGTGSDIQYF. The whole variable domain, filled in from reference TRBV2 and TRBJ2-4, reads EPEVTQTPSHQVTQMGQEVILRCVPISNHLYFYWYRQILGQKVEFLVSFYNNEISEKSEIFDDQFSVERPDGSNFTLKIRSTKLEDSAMYFCASSGTGSDIQYFGAGTRLSVL.

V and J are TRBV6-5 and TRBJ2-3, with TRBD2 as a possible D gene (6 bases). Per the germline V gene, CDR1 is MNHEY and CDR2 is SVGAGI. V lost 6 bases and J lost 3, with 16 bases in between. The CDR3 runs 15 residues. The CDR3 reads CASSRVGTGTDTQYF. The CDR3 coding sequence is TGTGCCAGCAGCCGGGTAGGGACTGGAACAGATACGCAGTATTTT.

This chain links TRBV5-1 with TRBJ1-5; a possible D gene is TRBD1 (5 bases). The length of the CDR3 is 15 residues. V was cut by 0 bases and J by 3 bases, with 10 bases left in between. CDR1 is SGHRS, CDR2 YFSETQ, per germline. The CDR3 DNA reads TGCGCCAGCAGCTTGGGCAGGGTGGACAATCAGCCCCAGCATTTT. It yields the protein CASSLGRVDNQPQHF.

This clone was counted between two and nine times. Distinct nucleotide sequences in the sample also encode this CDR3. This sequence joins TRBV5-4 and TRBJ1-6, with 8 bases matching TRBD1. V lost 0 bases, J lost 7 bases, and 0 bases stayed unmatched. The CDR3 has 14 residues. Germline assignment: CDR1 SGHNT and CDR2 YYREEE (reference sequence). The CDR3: CASSLDRGNSPLHF. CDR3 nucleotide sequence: TGTGCCAGCAGCTTGGACAGGGGGAATTCACCCCTCCACTTT.

The CDR3 bases are TGTGCCAGCTCACCACGGTCCAGCTCCTACAATGAGCAGTTCTTC. It specifies CASSPRSSSYNEQFF. The V gene is TRBV18, the J gene TRBJ2-1; D unclear. V was trimmed by 1 base and J by 0 bases, leaving 7 bases between them. This CDR3 is built from 15 residues. Germline CDR1 is KGHSH and CDR2 is LQKENI.